Shown below are 26 T cell receptor beta chains from a single sample sequenced in a study of beta chain features in type 1 diabetes. Reverse transcription of all isolated RNA meant that expressed TCRB transcripts were sequenced. Sequencing was performed with immunoSEQ multiplex PCR; in TCRdb, only in-frame clones are kept and a portion is missing. The sample records 430,000 or so clones, roughly 10% being singletons. Sequencing was done on a sample of naive CD4+ T cells from blood. These receptors were taken from a woman younger than 30 in good health.

The chain carries TRBV7-9 and TRBJ1-1, with 7 nucleotides matching TRBD1. Trimming removed 5 bases from V and 8 bases from J; junction bases left unmatched: 5. The CDR3 is 12 amino acids. The germline V gene encodes CDR1 SEHNR and CDR2 FQNEAQ (reference sequence). This CDR3 is CASSPRTGEAFF. Here the CDR3 DNA reads TGTGCCAGCAGCCCACGGACAGGAGAAGCTTTCTTT.

This chain joins TRBV28 and TRBJ2-5; the D is unclear. This CDR3 is 14 amino acids long. V gave up 2 bases and J gave up 1 base, with 8 bases separating them. Germline V gene data show CDR1 as MDHEN and CDR2 as SYDVKM. The CDR3 DNA sequence: TGTGCCAGCAGTTTAAGGCACGGCCAAGAGACCCAGTACTTC. Protein sequence: CASSLRHGQETQYF. The entire variable domain, with the rest obtained from reference TRBV28 and TRBJ2-5, is as follows: DVKVTQSSRYLVKRTGEKVFLECVQDMDHENMFWYRQDPGLGLRLIYFSYDVKMKEKGDIPEGYSVSREKKERFSLILESASTNQTSMYLCASSLRHGQETQYFGPGTRLLVL.

Concerning this clone itself: The identical CDR3 is also encoded by other nucleotide sequences in the sample. The chain links TRBV20-1 to TRBJ2-7; 9 nucleotides line up with TRBD1. This CDR3 has 11 residues. Germline assignment: CDR1 DFQATT and CDR2 SNEGSKA (reference sequence). V gave up 6 bases and J gave up 6 bases; unmatched junction bases: 3. The DNA of the CDR3 is TGCAGTGCCCGGGACAGGGCCGAGCAGTACGTC. This gives the protein CSARDRAEQYV.

This clone was counted a few times. The chain combines TRBV27 with TRBJ2-1; the D gene is possibly TRBD2 (6 bases). V was cut by 5 bases and J by 8 bases, with 22 bases left in between. Germline V gives CDR1 MNHEY, CDR2 SMNVEV (reference sequence). The CDR3 is 16 residues long. The CDR3 reads CASSKTPWGDMDEQFF. The CDR3 DNA reads TGTGCCAGCAGTAAAACCCCTTGGGGGGATATGGATGAGCAGTTCTTC.

V gene TRBV7-9 combines with J gene TRBJ1-2; no firm D call. The CDR3 length is 11 residues. The V end was cut by 4 bases, the J end by 6 bases, with 6 bases between. The germline CDR1 and CDR2 sequences are SEHNR and FQNEAQ (reference sequence). CDR3 protein: CASSSEDGYTF. Written as DNA, the CDR3 is TGTGCCAGCAGCTCCGAAGATGGCTACACCTTC.

V usage is TRBV5-6 and J usage is TRBJ2-5; 7 bases are shared with TRBD2. The CDR3 sequence is 15 residues long. V gave up 4 bases and J gave up 3 bases; unmatched junction bases: 9. Looked up from germline, CDR1 is SGHDT and CDR2 is YYEEEE. Written as DNA, the CDR3 is TGTGCCAGCAGCCCTGGCCTAGCGGAAAAAGAGACCCAGTACTTC. The encoded protein is CASSPGLAEKETQYF.

This clone was counted only a few times. The chain uses TRBV6-5 and TRBJ1-6; D not certain. Germline lookup yields CDR1 MNHEY and CDR2 SVGAGI. The CDR3 contains 14 residues. Trimming left V 3 bases short and J 7 bases short, with 10 bases between. DNA for the CDR3: TGTGCCAGCAGTTATCGGCCTTACAATTCACCCCTCCACTTT. This encodes CASSYRPYNSPLHF.

This clone was seen more than once but under ten times. The chain couples TRBV30 to TRBJ2-5; unclear D gene. CDR1 is GTSNPN, CDR2 SVGIG, per germline (reference sequence). The CDR3 contains 10 residues. V dropped 2 bases and J dropped 4 bases, with 2 bases sitting between them. CDR3 amino acids: CAWSTETQYF. In nucleotides, the CDR3 is TGTGCCTGGAGTACAGAGACCCAGTACTTC.

The J gene is TRBJ2-1, the V gene TRBV5-1; D remains unclear. The CDR3 has 16 amino acids. Germline V gene sequence: CDR1 SGHRS, CDR2 YFSETQ. V shed 0 bases and J shed 0 bases, with 10 bases lying between them. Written as DNA, the CDR3 is TGCGCCAGCAGCTTGGCTGCGCTAAGCTCCTACAATGAGCAGTTCTTC. Its translation is CASSLAALSSYNEQFF.

The chain employs TRBV9 and TRBJ2-5; D assignment may be TRBD1 or TRBD2 (6 bases each). Germline lookup yields CDR1 SGDLS and CDR2 YYNGEE. V was trimmed by 0 bases and J by 7 bases, leaving 13 bases between them. There are 14 residues in the CDR3. CDR3 coding DNA: TGTGCCAGCAGCGTAGAGGGGGGCGTTGGGACCCAGTACTTC. Encoded protein: CASSVEGGVGTQYF.

This clone was seen more than once but under ten times. The chain links TRBV27 to TRBJ2-6; TRBD2 agrees at 8 bases. This CDR3 region has 17 residues. CDR1 is MNHEY and CDR2 is SMNVEV in the germline V gene (reference sequence). Trimming took 5 bases from V and 2 from J; bases not matched to a gene: 8. This chain's CDR3 is CASSPYGRGAGANVLTF. CDR3 nucleotides: TGTGCCAGCAGTCCCTATGGGCGGGGGGCTGGGGCCAACGTCCTGACTTTC. The complete variable domain, with remaining parts taken from reference TRBV27 and TRBJ2-6, reads EAQVTQNPRYLITVTGKKLTVTCSQNMNHEYMSWYRQDPGLGLRQIYYSMNVEVTDKGDVPEGYKVSRKEKRNFPLILESPSPNQTSLYFCASSPYGRGAGANVLTFGAGSRLTVL.

Only a few counts were recorded for this clone. The chain employs TRBV9 and TRBJ1-3, with 7 positions matching TRBD1. Germline trimming cut 4 bases from V and 0 bases from J; bases unmatched to any gene: 10. Germline V gene lookup returns CDR1 SGDLS and CDR2 YYNGEE. The CDR3 runs 17 residues. The CDR3 spells CASSIRQGESSGNTIYF. The CDR3 DNA follows: TGTGCCAGCAGCATAAGACAGGGCGAGAGCTCTGGAAACACCATATATTTT.

Concerning this clone: Different DNA sequences within this sample yield the same CDR3. The CDR3 sequence is CASSVVTNTGELFF. The CDR3, as DNA: TGTGCCAGCAGCGTAGTTACGAACACCGGGGAGCTGTTTTTT. The chain joins TRBV9 to TRBJ2-2; D gene ambiguous. Germline V gene data show CDR1 as SGDLS and CDR2 as YYNGEE. The CDR3 covers 14 residues. The germline V and J ends were trimmed by 0 bases and 0 bases, with 3 bases remaining between them.

This clone has just a few counts. The chain joins TRBV7-9 to TRBJ1-3; D gene uncertain. Trimming cost V 1 base and J 0 bases, with 10 bases left between them. Germline-derived CDR1 and CDR2 are SEHNR and FQNEAQ (reference sequence). CDR3 size: 16 residues. The CDR3 is CASSLGLAISGNTIYF. CDR3 DNA: TGTGCCAGCAGCTTAGGACTGGCTATCTCTGGAAACACCATATATTTT.

The sample holds a few counts of this clone. The chain joins TRBV7-2 to TRBJ1-1; TRBD1 is a possible D gene (5 bases). This CDR3 is 14 amino acids long. Germline assignment: CDR1 SGHTA and CDR2 FQGNSA. The germline V and J ends were trimmed by 3 bases and 6 bases, with 14 bases remaining between them. The chain's CDR3 is CASSFAHPGAEAFF. Written as DNA, the CDR3 is TGTGCCAGCAGCTTCGCCCACCCGGGGGCTGAAGCTTTCTTT.

The table lists this clone with a few counts. The J gene is TRBJ2-7, the V gene TRBV27, with TRBD1 identical over 7 bases. The CDR3 runs to 14 residues. With V trimmed by 6 bases and J by 8 bases, 13 bases remained unmatched. CDR1 MNHEY and CDR2 SMNVEV come from the germline V gene (reference sequence). CDR3 protein: CASRRTGARGKQYV. In nucleotides, the CDR3 is TGTGCCAGCAGACGAACAGGGGCCCGCGGAAAGCAGTACGTC.

This clone appeared a few times. The J gene is TRBJ2-1, the V gene TRBV10-3, with D possibly called TRBD1 or TRBD2 (5 bases each). Germline values: CDR1 ENHRY, CDR2 SYGVKD. The CDR3 spans 14 residues. The V end was cut by 6 bases, the J end by 5 bases, with 14 bases between. For the CDR3, the DNA is TGTGCCATCAGGGGCGAGAGGGGTCACAATGAGCAGTTCTTC. It yields the protein CAIRGERGHNEQFF.

This rearrangement joins TRBV29-1 to TRBJ1-1; TRBD1 aligns across 9 bases. Germline V gene lookup returns CDR1 SQVTM and CDR2 ANQGSEA. Unmatched junction bases numbered 7, after V lost 3 bases and J lost 8 bases. The CDR3 contains 13 residues. CDR3 nucleotide sequence: TGCAGCGTTGAGGGGACAGGGCTCGGAGAAGCTTTCTTT. It is translated as CSVEGTGLGEAFF.

Only a few counts were recorded for this clone. The rearrangement links TRBV4-1 to TRBJ2-1, with D possibly being TRBD2 (5 bases). Between the trimmed V and J ends, which lost 5 bases and 3 bases, there was a span of 17 bases. The germline CDR1 and CDR2 sequences are MGHRA and YSYEKL. The CDR3 spans 16 residues. The CDR3: CASSSLAHLNYNEQFF. CDR3 DNA: TGCGCCAGCAGCTCCCTAGCCCACCTAAACTACAATGAGCAGTTCTTC.

This clone showed up just a few times. This sequence joins TRBV28 and TRBJ2-1, with 8 bases fitting TRBD2. This CDR3 region has 15 residues. Losses at the gene ends were 5 bases for V and 6 bases for J; bases not matched to a gene: 9. Per the germline V gene, CDR1 is MDHEN and CDR2 is SYDVKM. The chain's CDR3 is CASSTGTSKTNEQFF. In DNA form, the CDR3 reads TGTGCCAGCAGTACCGGGACTAGTAAAACCAATGAGCAGTTCTTC. Looking up the rest from reference TRBV28 and TRBJ2-1 gives the full variable domain: DVKVTQSSRYLVKRTGEKVFLECVQDMDHENMFWYRQDPGLGLRLIYFSYDVKMKEKGDIPEGYSVSREKKERFSLILESASTNQTSMYLCASSTGTSKTNEQFFGPGTRLTVL.

V usage is TRBV7-2 and J usage is TRBJ2-6, with D perhaps matching TRBD1 (5 bases). There are 16 residues in the CDR3. Germline V gene lookup returns CDR1 SGHTA and CDR2 FQGNSA. The V and J ends lost 5 bases and 0 bases respectively, with 11 bases between them. CDR3: CASSRQTGSGANVLTF. As DNA, the CDR3 is TGTGCCAGCAGCCGACAAACAGGCTCTGGGGCCAACGTCCTGACTTTC.

This chain joins TRBV7-3 and TRBJ2-6; D is perhaps TRBD1 (6 bases). Germline values: CDR1 SGHTA, CDR2 FQGTGA. The V end was cut by 5 bases, the J end by 2 bases, with 16 bases between. The CDR3 consists of 17 residues. DNA of the CDR3: TGTGCCAGCAGCCCTACAATGAGACAGGCTGGGGCCAACGTCCTGACTTTC. The encoded protein is CASSPTMRQAGANVLTF.

This chain uses TRBV7-2 with TRBJ2-2; D is perhaps TRBD2 (5 bases). V gave up 8 bases and J gave up 2 bases, with 9 bases separating them. Germline V gives CDR1 SGHTA, CDR2 FQGNSA. The CDR3 consists of 13 residues. The CDR3 DNA reads as TGTGCCAGCCCCCGGGGAAACACCGGGGAGCTGTTTTTT. Its translation: CASPRGNTGELFF.

The chain uses TRBV6-5 and TRBJ2-6; D is unresolved. CDR3 length equals 14 residues. Trimming left V 6 bases short and J 4 bases short, with 10 bases between. Per the germline V gene, CDR1 is MNHEY and CDR2 is SVGAGI. CDR3 nucleotides: TGTGCCAGCAGCTCAGCTACCGGGGCCAACGTCCTGACTTTC. It codes for CASSSATGANVLTF.

The table lists this clone with a few counts. The chain recombines TRBV28 with TRBJ2-3, with 12 bases fitting TRBD2. The CDR3 length is 17 residues. Looked up from germline, CDR1 is MDHEN and CDR2 is SYDVKM. Losses at the gene ends were 6 bases for V and 8 bases for J; bases not matched to a gene: 15. CDR3 coding DNA: TGTGCCAGCAGCCCTAGCGGGAGGGCCTATTCAACTGCTACGCAGTATTTT. Amino acids: CASSPSGRAYSTATQYF. Filled out from reference TRBV28 and TRBJ2-3, the complete variable domain reads DVKVTQSSRYLVKRTGEKVFLECVQDMDHENMFWYRQDPGLGLRLIYFSYDVKMKEKGDIPEGYSVSREKKERFSLILESASTNQTSMYLCASSPSGRAYSTATQYFGPGTRLTVL.

This clone was seen a handful of times. The chain links TRBV4-1 to TRBJ2-6; possible D gene TRBD2, 6 bases. The V gene's germline CDR1 is MGHRA and CDR2 YSYEKL. This CDR3 is built from 17 residues. Trimming took 1 base from V and 2 from J, leaving 12 bases between them. CDR3 nucleotides: TGCGCCAGCAGCCAAGGGGCAGGGAGGACTGGGGCCAACGTCCTGACTTTC. Translating gives CASSQGAGRTGANVLTF.